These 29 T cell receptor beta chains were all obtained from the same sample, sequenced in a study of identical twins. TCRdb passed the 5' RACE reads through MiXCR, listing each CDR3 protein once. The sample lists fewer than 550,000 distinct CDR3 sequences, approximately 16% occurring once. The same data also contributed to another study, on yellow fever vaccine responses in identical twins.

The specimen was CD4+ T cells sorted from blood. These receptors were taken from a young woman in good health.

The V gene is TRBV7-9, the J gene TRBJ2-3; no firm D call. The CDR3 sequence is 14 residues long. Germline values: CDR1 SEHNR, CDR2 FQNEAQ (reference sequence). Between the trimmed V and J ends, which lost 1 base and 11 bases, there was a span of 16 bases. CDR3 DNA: TGTGCCAGCAGCTTAGACCAGACTCTGTATCGGCAGTATTTT. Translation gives CASSLDQTLYRQYF.

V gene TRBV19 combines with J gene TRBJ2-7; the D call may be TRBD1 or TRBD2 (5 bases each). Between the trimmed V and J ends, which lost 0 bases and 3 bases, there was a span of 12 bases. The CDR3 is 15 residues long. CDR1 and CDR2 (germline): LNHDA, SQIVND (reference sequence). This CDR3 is CASSIELGAGYEQYF. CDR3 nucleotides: TGTGCCAGTAGTATAGAACTAGGGGCGGGCTACGAGCAGTACTTC. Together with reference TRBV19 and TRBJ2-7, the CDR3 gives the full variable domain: DGGITQSPKYLFRKEGQNVTLSCEQNLNHDAMYWYRQDPGQGLRLIYYSQIVNDFQKGDIAEGYSVSREKKESFPLTVTSAQKNPTAFYLCASSIELGAGYEQYFGPGTRLTVT.

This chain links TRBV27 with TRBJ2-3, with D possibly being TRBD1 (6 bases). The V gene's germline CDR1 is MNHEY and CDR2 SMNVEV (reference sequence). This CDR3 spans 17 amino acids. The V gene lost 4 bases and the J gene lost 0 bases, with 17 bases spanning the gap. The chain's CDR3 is CASSSLQGTKSTDTQYF. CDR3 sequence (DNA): TGTGCCAGCAGTTCCCTTCAAGGGACAAAGAGCACAGATACGCAGTATTTT.

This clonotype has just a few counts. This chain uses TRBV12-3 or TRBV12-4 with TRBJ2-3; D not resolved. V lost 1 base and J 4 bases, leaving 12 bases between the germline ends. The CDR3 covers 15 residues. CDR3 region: CASSLGRQVADTQYF. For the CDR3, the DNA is TGTGCCAGCAGTTTAGGGCGCCAGGTCGCAGATACGCAGTATTTT.

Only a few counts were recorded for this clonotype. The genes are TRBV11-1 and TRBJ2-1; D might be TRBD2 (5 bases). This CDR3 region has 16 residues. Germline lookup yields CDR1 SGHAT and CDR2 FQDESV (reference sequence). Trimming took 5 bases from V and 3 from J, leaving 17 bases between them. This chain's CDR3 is CASSPRTGPGYNEQFF. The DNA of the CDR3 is TGTGCCAGCAGCCCTAGGACTGGGCCCGGCTACAATGAGCAGTTCTTC.

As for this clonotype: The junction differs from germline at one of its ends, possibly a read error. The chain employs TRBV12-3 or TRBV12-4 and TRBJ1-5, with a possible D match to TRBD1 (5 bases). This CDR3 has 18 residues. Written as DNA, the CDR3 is TGTGCCATCAGTTTCACCCGCGGGGGGGATTATAGCAATCAGCCCCAGCATTTT. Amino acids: CAISFTRGGDYSNQPQHF.

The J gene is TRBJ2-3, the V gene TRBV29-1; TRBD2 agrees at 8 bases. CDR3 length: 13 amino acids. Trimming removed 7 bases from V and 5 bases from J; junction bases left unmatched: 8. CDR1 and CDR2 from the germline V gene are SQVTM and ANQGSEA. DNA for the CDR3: TGCAGCGAACAGCGGGGGTGGAGAGATACGCAGTATTTT. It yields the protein CSEQRGWRDTQYF.

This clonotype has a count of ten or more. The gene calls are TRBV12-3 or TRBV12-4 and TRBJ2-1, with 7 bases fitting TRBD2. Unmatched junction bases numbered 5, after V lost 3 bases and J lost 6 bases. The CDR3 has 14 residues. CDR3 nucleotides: TGTGCCAGCAGTTTCCCTGGGACTATCAATGAGCAGTTCTTC. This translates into CASSFPGTINEQFF.

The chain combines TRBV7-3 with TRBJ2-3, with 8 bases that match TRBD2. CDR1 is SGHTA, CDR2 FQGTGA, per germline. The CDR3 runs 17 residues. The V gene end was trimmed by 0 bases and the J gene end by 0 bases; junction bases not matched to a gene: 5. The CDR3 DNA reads TGTGCCAGCAGCTTAACTGGGCTAGCGGGTAGCACAGATACGCAGTATTTT. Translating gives CASSLTGLAGSTDTQYF.

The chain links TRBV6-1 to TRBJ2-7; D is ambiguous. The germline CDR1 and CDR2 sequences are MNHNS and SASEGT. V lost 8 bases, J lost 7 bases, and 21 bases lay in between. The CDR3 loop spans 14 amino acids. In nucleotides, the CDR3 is TGTGCCAGCGGTCAGGCCCGTCGAGTGAGGGAGCAGTACTTC. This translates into CASGQARRVREQYF.

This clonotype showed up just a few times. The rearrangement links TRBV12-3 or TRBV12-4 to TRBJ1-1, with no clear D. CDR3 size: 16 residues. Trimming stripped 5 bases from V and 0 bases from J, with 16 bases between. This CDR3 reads CASSPYLDLMNTEAFF. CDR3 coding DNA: TGTGCCAGCAGTCCTTATCTTGACCTCATGAACACTGAAGCTTTCTTT.

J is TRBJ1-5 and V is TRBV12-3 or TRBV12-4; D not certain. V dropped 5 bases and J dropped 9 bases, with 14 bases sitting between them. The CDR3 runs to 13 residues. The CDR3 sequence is CASSRLREGPQHF. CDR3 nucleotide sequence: TGTGCCAGCAGTCGCCTGAGGGAGGGGCCCCAGCATTTT.

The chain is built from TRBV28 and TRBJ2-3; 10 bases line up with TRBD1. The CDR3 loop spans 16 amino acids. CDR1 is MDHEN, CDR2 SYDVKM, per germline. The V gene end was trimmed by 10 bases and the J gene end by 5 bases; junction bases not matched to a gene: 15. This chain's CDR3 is CATILAGTGAEDTQYF. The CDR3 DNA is TGTGCCACTATCCTCGCCGGGACAGGGGCTGAAGATACGCAGTATTTT.

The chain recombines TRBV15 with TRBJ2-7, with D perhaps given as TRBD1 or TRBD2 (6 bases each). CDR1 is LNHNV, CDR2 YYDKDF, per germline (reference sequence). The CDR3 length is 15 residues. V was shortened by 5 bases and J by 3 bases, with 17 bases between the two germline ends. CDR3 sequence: CATSRSLEGGYEQYF. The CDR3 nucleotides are TGTGCCACCAGCCGCTCCCTGGAGGGGGGCTACGAGCAGTACTTC.

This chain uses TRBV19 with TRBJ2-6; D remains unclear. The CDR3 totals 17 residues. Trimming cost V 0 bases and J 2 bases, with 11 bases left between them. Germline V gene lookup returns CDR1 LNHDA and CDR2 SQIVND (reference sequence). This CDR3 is CASSIDPSSTGANVLTF. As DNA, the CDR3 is TGTGCCAGTAGTATAGATCCGAGCTCGACTGGGGCCAACGTCCTGACTTTC.

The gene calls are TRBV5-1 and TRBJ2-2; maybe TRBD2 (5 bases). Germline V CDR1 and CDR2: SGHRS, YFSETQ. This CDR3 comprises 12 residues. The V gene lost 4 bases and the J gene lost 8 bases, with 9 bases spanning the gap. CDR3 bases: TGCGCCAGCAGCCAACTAGGTGGGGAGCTGTTTTTT. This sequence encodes CASSQLGGELFF. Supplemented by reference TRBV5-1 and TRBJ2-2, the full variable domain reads KAGVTQTPRYLIKTRGQQVTLSCSPISGHRSVSWYQQTPGQGLQFLFEYFSETQRNKGNFPGRFSGRQFSNSRSEMNVSTLELGDSALYLCASSQLGGELFFGEGSRLTVL.

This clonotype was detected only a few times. CDR3 protein: CASSLSGGQGLNTEAFF. In DNA, the CDR3 is TGTGCCAGCAGCTTATCCGGAGGACAGGGACTGAACACTGAAGCTTTCTTT. The chain links TRBV7-6 to TRBJ1-1; 8 bases line up with TRBD1. J was trimmed by 0 bases and V by 2 bases; bases with no gene match: 8. Germline V gives CDR1 SGHVS, CDR2 FNYEAQ. This CDR3 is 17 amino acids long.

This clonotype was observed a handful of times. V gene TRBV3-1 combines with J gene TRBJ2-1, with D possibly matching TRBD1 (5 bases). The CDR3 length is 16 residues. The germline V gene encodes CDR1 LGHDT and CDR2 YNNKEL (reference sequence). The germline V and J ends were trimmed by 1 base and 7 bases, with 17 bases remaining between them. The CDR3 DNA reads TGTGCCAGCAGCCAAGGCGCAGGGTCCTGGGCAAATGAGCAGTTCTTC. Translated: CASSQGAGSWANEQFF.

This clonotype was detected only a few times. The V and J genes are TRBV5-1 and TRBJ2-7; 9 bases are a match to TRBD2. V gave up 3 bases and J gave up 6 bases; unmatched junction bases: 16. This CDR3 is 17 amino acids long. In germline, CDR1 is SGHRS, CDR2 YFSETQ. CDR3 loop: CASSYSGSRSGPSEQYF. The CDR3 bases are TGCGCCAGCAGCTATAGCGGGAGCCGGTCTGGTCCCAGCGAGCAGTACTTC.

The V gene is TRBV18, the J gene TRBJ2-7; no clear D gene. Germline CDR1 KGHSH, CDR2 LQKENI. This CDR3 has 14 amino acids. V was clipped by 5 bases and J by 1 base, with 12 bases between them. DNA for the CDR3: TGTGCCAGCTCAGCTACGACAACTTCCTACGAGCAGTACTTC. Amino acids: CASSATTTSYEQYF. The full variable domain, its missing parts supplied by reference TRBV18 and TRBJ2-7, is NAGVMQNPRHLVRRRGQEARLRCSPMKGHSHVYWYRQLPEEGLKFMVYLQKENIIDESGMPKERFSAEFPKEGPSILRIQQVVRGDSAAYFCASSATTTSYEQYFGPGTRLTVT.

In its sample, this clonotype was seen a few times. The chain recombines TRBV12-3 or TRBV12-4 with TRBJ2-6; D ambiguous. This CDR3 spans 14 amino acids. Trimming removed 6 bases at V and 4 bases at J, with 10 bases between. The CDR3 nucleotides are TGTGCCAGCAGCATAACATCAGGGGCCAACGTCCTGACTTTC. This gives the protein CASSITSGANVLTF.

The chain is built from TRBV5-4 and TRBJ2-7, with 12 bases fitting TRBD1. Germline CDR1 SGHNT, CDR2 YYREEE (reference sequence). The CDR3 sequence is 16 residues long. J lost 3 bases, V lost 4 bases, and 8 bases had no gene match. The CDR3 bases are TGTGCCAGCAGCCTCGGGGGGACAGGGGGCCTCTACGAGCAGTACTTC. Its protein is CASSLGGTGGLYEQYF.

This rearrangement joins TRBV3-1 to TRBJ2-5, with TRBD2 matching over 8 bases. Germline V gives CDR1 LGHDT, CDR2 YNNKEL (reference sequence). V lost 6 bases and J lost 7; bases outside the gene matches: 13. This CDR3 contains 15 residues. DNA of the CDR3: TGTGCCAGCAGTGTTCCGGGACTAGTTCGGATGACCCAGTACTTC. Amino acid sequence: CASSVPGLVRMTQYF.

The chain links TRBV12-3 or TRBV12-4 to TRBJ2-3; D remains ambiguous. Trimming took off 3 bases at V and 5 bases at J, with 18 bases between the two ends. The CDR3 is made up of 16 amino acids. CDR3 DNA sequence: TGTGCCAGCAGTTTCCGCCTCGCGGCAGTGGGAGATACGCAGTATTTT. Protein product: CASSFRLAAVGDTQYF.

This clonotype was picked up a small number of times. The DNA of the CDR3 is TGTGCCAGCAGCTCAGTAGCGGGTTCCGGCACAGATACGCAGTATTTT. As protein: CASSSVAGSGTDTQYF. V gene TRBV7-9 combines with J gene TRBJ2-3; 7 nucleotides align to TRBD2. V lost 4 bases, J lost 1 base, and 8 bases stayed unmatched. There are 16 residues in the CDR3. The V gene's germline CDR1 is SEHNR and CDR2 FQNEAQ (reference sequence).

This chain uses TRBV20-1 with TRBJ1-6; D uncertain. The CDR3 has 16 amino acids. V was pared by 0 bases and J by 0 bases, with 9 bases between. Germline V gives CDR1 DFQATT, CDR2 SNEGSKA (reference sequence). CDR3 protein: CSAREALSSYNSPLHF. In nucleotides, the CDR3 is TGCAGTGCTAGAGAGGCCCTTAGCTCCTATAATTCACCCCTCCACTTT.

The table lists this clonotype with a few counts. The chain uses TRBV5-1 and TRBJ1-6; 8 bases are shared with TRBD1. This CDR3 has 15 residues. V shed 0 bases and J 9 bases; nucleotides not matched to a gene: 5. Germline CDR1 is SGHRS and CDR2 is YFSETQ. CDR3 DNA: TGCGCCAGCAGCTTGGCCGGCAGGGGGCTTTCACCCCTCCACTTT. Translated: CASSLAGRGLSPLHF.

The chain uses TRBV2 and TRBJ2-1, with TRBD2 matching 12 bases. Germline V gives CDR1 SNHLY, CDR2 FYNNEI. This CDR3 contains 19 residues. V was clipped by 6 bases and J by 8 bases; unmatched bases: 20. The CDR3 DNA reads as TGTGCCAGCAGCCATAAATTTGGGACTAGCGGGTACCCACCCGATGAGCAGTTCTTC. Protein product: CASSHKFGTSGYPPDEQFF.

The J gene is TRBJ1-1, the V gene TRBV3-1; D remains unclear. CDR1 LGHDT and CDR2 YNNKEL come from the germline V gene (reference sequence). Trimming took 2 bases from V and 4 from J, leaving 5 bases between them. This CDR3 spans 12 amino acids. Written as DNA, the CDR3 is TGTGCCAGCAGCCAAAGCCCCACTGAAGCTTTCTTT. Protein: CASSQSPTEAFF.